The source of this TCR beta chain is a study of response to subunit inactivated influenza vaccine. This clonotype was detected a few times. TCRdb called the RT-PCR reads again in MiXCR, with one record for every CDR3 protein. This sample has roughly 790,000 distinct CDR3 sequences, with over 20% found just once. The length of the CDR3 is 17 residues. V gave up 2 bases and J gave up 4 bases; unmatched junction bases: 9. Germline CDR1 reads LNHDA; CDR2 reads SQIVND (reference sequence). This receptor was taken from a middle-aged man who received an inactivated influenza vaccine. V and J are TRBV19 and TRBJ2-3, with 10 nucleotides matching TRBD2. The sequencing used PBMCs from blood, collected more than 4 days after vaccination. The CDR3 reads CASSIISASGSSDTQYF. The CDR3 DNA reads TGTGCCAGTAGTATAATATCGGCTAGCGGGAGTTCAGATACGCAGTATTTT.